Below, 11 T cell receptor beta chains from the same sample are listed, as sequenced in a study of control samples from healthy donors and cancer patients. Here immunoSEQ multiplex PCR was the method, and the copy in TCRdb shows in-frame clones only, minus some. The profile shows roughly 51,000 clones, about 92% of them singletons. Sequenced sample: PBMCs. These receptors originate from a middle-aged man with colorectal cancer.

Here the CDR3 DNA reads TGTGCCAGCAGTCCCGGTATTGGCTCTGGGGCCAACGTCCTGACTTTC. Its protein product is CASSPGIGSGANVLTF. The chain carries TRBV28 and TRBJ2-6; D is uncertain. Trimming removed 5 bases from V and 0 bases from J, with 11 bases in between. This CDR3 is 16 amino acids long. CDR1 MDHEN and CDR2 SYDVKM come from the germline V gene.

This clone came up once. The chain links TRBV24-1 to TRBJ2-2, with 9 bases that match TRBD1. CDR1 is KGHDR, CDR2 SFDVKD, per germline. The CDR3 loop spans 14 amino acids. J was trimmed by 7 bases and V by 9 bases; bases with no gene match: 8. CDR3 in amino acids: CATSTGGKGGELFF. For the CDR3, the DNA is TGTGCCACCTCTACAGGGGGCAAGGGCGGGGAGCTGTTTTTT.

This clone is termed medium-sized (0.01 to 0.1%). The V gene is TRBV6-5, the J gene TRBJ1-5; D possibly corresponds to TRBD1 (6 bases). The CDR3 consists of 13 residues. V lost 1 base to trimming and J lost 12 bases, with 13 bases between them. Germline CDR1 is MNHEY and CDR2 is SVGAGI. The CDR3 loop reads CASSYYRGDSQHF. The CDR3 DNA is TGTGCCAGCAGTTACTATAGGGGGGATAGCCAGCATTTT.

The chain carries TRBV6-5 and TRBJ2-7; possibly TRBD1 for D (6 bases). The CDR3 covers 13 residues. V gave up 10 bases and J gave up 0 bases, with 13 bases separating them. CDR1 and CDR2 (germline): MNHEY, SVGAGI. This CDR3 is CAIYRDNSYEQYF. The CDR3 DNA reads TGTGCCATCTACCGGGACAACTCCTACGAGCAGTACTTC.

The V and J genes are TRBV19 and TRBJ2-1; the D gene is possibly TRBD1 (6 bases). This CDR3 contains 15 residues. V was pared by 4 bases and J by 7 bases, with 17 bases between. Germline V gene sequence: CDR1 LNHDA, CDR2 SQIVND (reference sequence). The CDR3 bases are TGTGCCAGTAGTACCCGGGACACCCTTCGGAATGAGCAGTTCTTC. Protein sequence: CASSTRDTLRNEQFF. Looking up the rest from reference TRBV19 and TRBJ2-1 gives the full variable domain: DGGITQSPKYLFRKEGQNVTLSCEQNLNHDAMYWYRQDPGQGLRLIYYSQIVNDFQKGDIAEGYSVSREKKESFPLTVTSAQKNPTAFYLCASSTRDTLRNEQFFGPGTRLTVL.

The chain combines TRBV5-1 with TRBJ2-3; TRBD2 aligns across 8 bases. Per the germline V gene, CDR1 is SGHRS and CDR2 is YFSETQ. The J segment lost 6 bases and the V segment lost 0 bases, leaving 3 bases of the junction unmatched. The CDR3 is made up of 14 amino acids. The CDR3 reads CASSLGAGVDTQYF. CDR3 nucleotide sequence: TGCGCCAGCAGCTTGGGAGCGGGAGTTGATACGCAGTATTTT.

The rearrangement joins TRBV28 to TRBJ2-7; D possibly corresponds to TRBD1 (5 bases). From germline, CDR1 is MDHEN and CDR2 SYDVKM. The CDR3 consists of 14 residues. V dropped 3 bases and J dropped 6 bases, with 15 bases sitting between them. The DNA for the CDR3 is TGTGCCAGCAGTTTCTCTATCAGGGAATCCGAGCAGTACTTC. Translating it yields CASSFSIRESEQYF.

This clone was detected a few times. This sequence joins TRBV7-8 and TRBJ2-7, with 13 positions matching TRBD2. The V gene end was trimmed by 4 bases and the J gene end by 2 bases; junction bases not matched to a gene: 5. The V gene's germline CDR1 is SGHVS and CDR2 FQNEAQ. The CDR3 has 16 residues. This CDR3 reads CASSSGTSGIAYEQYF. The CDR3 nucleotides read TGTGCCAGCAGCTCAGGGACTAGCGGGATCGCCTACGAGCAGTACTTC.

This chain connects TRBV6-5 to TRBJ2-1; TRBD1 matches 8 bases. Germline V gene lookup returns CDR1 MNHEY and CDR2 SVGAGI. V shed 4 bases, J shed 6 bases, and the junction held 2 bases outside the gene matches. The CDR3 covers 13 residues. The CDR3 region is CASSWGTGNEQFF. For the CDR3, the DNA is TGTGCCAGCAGTTGGGGGACAGGCAATGAGCAGTTCTTC.

The chain is built from TRBV24-1 and TRBJ2-7, with 9 bases matching TRBD1. With V trimmed by 3 bases and J by 1 base, 3 bases remained unmatched. The CDR3 spans 15 residues. CDR1 is KGHDR, CDR2 SFDVKD, per germline. The CDR3 here is CATSDRGQGSYEQYF. The CDR3 DNA reads as TGTGCCACCAGTGATCGGGGACAGGGTTCCTACGAGCAGTACTTC.

This clone was seen more than once but under ten times. The V gene is TRBV15, the J gene TRBJ2-5; 11 nucleotides line up with TRBD2. The CDR3 has 15 amino acids. After removal of 0 bases from V and 7 bases from J, the junction contained 4 bases not matched to a gene. The germline CDR1 and CDR2 sequences are LNHNV and YYDKDF (reference sequence). The CDR3 DNA reads as TGTGCCACCAGCAGAGATCTAGCGGGAGGAAGGACCCAGTACTTC. It specifies CATSRDLAGGRTQYF. Drawing the rest from reference TRBV15 and TRBJ2-5, the complete variable domain is DAMVIQNPRYQVTQFGKPVTLSCSQTLNHNVMYWYQQKSSQAPKLLFHYYDKDFNNEADTPDNFQSRRPNTSFCFLDIRSPGLGDTAMYLCATSRDLAGGRTQYFGPGTRLLVL.